This TCR beta chain was found in a study of blood T cell repertoires in COVID-19. Turning to the study itself: Some COVID-19 samples were acute and others convalescent; all came from the United States, Italy and Spain. T cells, B-cell-depleted T cells, or PBMCs supplied cDNA or gDNA.

Assay used: immunoSEQ multiplex PCR; TCRdb lists only in-frame clones, some missing. This table holds about 270,000 clones, 88% found once. The ends were cut back, 2 bases at V and 4 bases at J, with 6 bases in the middle. The CDR3 is 13 amino acids. Germline values: CDR1 SEHNR, CDR2 FQNEAQ (reference sequence). J is TRBJ1-5 and V is TRBV7-9; D perhaps matches TRBD1 (5 bases). Sequencing was performed on PBMCs or T cells enriched from blood (not recorded which). This sequence was found in a woman aged 55-70 years in a cohort exposed to, infected with or recovered from COVID-19 (not recorded which). In nucleotides, the CDR3 is TGTGCCAGCAGCTTATCAGGGAATCAGCCCCAGCATTTT. It specifies CASSLSGNQPQHF. Variable domain in full (rest from reference TRBV7-9 and TRBJ1-5): DTGVSQNPRHKITKRGQNVTFRCDPISEHNRLYWYRQTLGQGPEFLTYFQNEAQLEKSRLLSDRFSAERPKGSFSTLEIQRTEQGDSAMYLCASSLSGNQPQHFGDGTRLSIL.